This T cell receptor beta chain was recovered during a study of CD8 T cells in ankylosing spondylitis. Preparation of TCR beta libraries was done by quantitative 5'-RACE with molecular barcodes. TCRdb called the 5' RACE reads again in MiXCR, with one record for every CDR3 protein. Here the sample spans about 96,000 distinct CDR3 sequences, around 9.4% being singletons. The table lists this clonotype with many counts. Germline CDR1 SGDLS, CDR2 YYNGEE. The CDR3 consists of 14 residues. V lost 3 bases, J lost 4 bases, and 11 bases lay in between. The material sequenced was blood, either unsorted or a sorted T cell fraction (not recorded which). This sequence originates from a male donor with ankylosing spondylitis or in good health (not recorded which). The V and J genes are TRBV9 and TRBJ1-3; D is possibly TRBD1 (6 bases). CDR3 sequence reads: CASSAYRAGNTIYF. The CDR3 DNA follows: TGTGCCAGCAGCGCCTACAGGGCCGGAAACACCATATATTTT.